This T cell receptor beta chain was observed in a study of early T cells in non-severe SARS-CoV-2 infection. Germline V gives CDR1 MDHEN, CDR2 SYDVKM. Trimming removed 3 bases from V and 0 bases from J, with 6 bases in between. This CDR3 is built from 14 residues. TCRdb redid the calling of the 5' RACE reads with MiXCR, one entry per CDR3 protein. The table records roughly 43,000 distinct CDR3 sequences, about 5.3% of them present only once. This clonotype has ten or more counts. The rearrangement uses TRBV28 and TRBJ1-3, with D possibly TRBD1 on 6 matching bases. This TCR came from an adult who was a healthcare worker with PCR-confirmed SARS-CoV-2 infection or an uninfected control (not recorded which). This specimen was whole blood, taken at baseline. The CDR3 DNA sequence: TGTGCCAGCAGTTTCAGGGGCTCTGGAAACACCATATATTTT. It is translated as CASSFRGSGNTIYF. Supplemented by reference TRBV28 and TRBJ1-3, the full variable domain reads DVKVTQSSRYLVKRTGEKVFLECVQDMDHENMFWYRQDPGLGLRLIYFSYDVKMKEKGDIPEGYSVSREKKERFSLILESASTNQTSMYLCASSFRGSGNTIYFGEGSWLTVV.